The 32 T cell receptor beta chains given below trace back to one sample, sequenced in a study of CD8 T cells in Susac syndrome (dated by TCRdb to about 2019). The receptor library was made with the immunoSEQ multiplex PCR assay. RNA was extracted with the RNeasy kit and about 0.5 to 1 ug was reverse transcribed using random hexamers. TCRdb handled the public reads itself, with Q25 trimming in fastp and clone calling in MiXCR, and kept productive beta chains. Here each entry gathers all rows of one CDR3 protein and keeps the most common genes and DNA. The sample table lists tens of thousands of distinct CDR3 sequences, roughly 95% of them with a count of one. Clones ranked in the top ten supply 0.55% to 0.7% of the sample. Input material: CD8+ T cells from PBMCs. The receptors shown here come from a human donor with Susac syndrome.

A single count supports this clonotype. This chain joins TRBV13 and TRBJ2-1; 7 bases are a match to TRBD2. The CDR3 spans 14 residues. V lost 2 bases and J lost 8; bases outside the gene matches: 6. Germline V gives CDR1 PRHDT, CDR2 FYEKMQ (reference sequence). This CDR3 is CASSLNFAGDEQFF. The CDR3 bases are TGTGCCAGCAGCTTAAACTTCGCGGGGGATGAGCAGTTCTTC.

This chain uses TRBV28 with TRBJ1-2; D is possibly TRBD1 (6 bases). The germline V and J ends were trimmed by 5 bases and 7 bases, with 14 bases remaining between them. This CDR3 has 13 amino acids. Germline V CDR1 and CDR2: MDHEN, SYDVKM. The CDR3 nucleotides read TGTGCCAGCAGTCGCCCTGGCAGGGGTGGCTACACCTTC. Amino acids: CASSRPGRGGYTF.

The V call is TRBV28, the J call TRBJ2-3; D gene uncertain. With 4 bases removed from V and 0 bases from J, the gap between germline ends came to 26 bases. The CDR3 covers 20 residues. Looked up from germline, CDR1 is MDHEN and CDR2 is SYDVKM. CDR3 protein: CASSSPPLYPRRISTDTQYF. DNA for the CDR3: TGTGCCAGCAGTTCCCCTCCCCTCTACCCCCGACGGATTAGCACAGATACGCAGTATTTT. The variable domain in full, completed from reference TRBV28 and TRBJ2-3, reads DVKVTQSSRYLVKRTGEKVFLECVQDMDHENMFWYRQDPGLGLRLIYFSYDVKMKEKGDIPEGYSVSREKKERFSLILESASTNQTSMYLCASSSPPLYPRRISTDTQYFGPGTRLTVL.

This clonotype was observed a single time. This chain joins TRBV7-8 and TRBJ2-7, with D perhaps being TRBD1 or TRBD2 (5 bases each). This CDR3 has 13 amino acids. Per the germline V gene, CDR1 is SGHVS and CDR2 is FQNEAQ. V shed 4 bases and J shed 4 bases, with 11 bases lying between them. The CDR3 loop reads CASSSRQRYEQYF. The CDR3 DNA is TGTGCCAGCAGCTCAAGACAGCGGTACGAGCAGTACTTC.

Comment on this clonotype: Mismatch with germline at one junction end may stem from a read error. The gene calls are TRBV5-1 and TRBJ2-7; weak D call: TRBD1 (6 bases). From germline, CDR1 is SGHRS and CDR2 YFSETQ. The CDR3 is made up of 15 amino acids. The CDR3 DNA reads TGCGCCAGCAGCCAAGAACAGGGAATCTCCCACGAGCAGTACTTC. It codes for CASSQEQGISHEQYF.

This chain uses TRBV19 with TRBJ2-7; TRBD2 might be the D (5 bases). The CDR3 extends over 13 amino acids. Germline CDR1 and CDR2: LNHDA and SQIVND (reference sequence). Trimming cost V 3 bases and J 6 bases, with 12 bases left between them. In DNA, the CDR3 is TGTGCCAGTAGTATTTCGTCGGGAAGCGAGCAGTACTTC. Translated, it gives CASSISSGSEQYF.

This clonotype was detected only a few times. The rearrangement joins TRBV24-1 to TRBJ2-7; 7 positions match TRBD1. V was pared by 4 bases and J by 0 bases, with 11 bases of the junction left unmatched. This CDR3 has 17 amino acids. CDR1 and CDR2 from the germline V gene are KGHDR and SFDVKD. CDR3 sequence: CATSELDRLNRSYEQYF. The CDR3 DNA sequence: TGTGCCACCAGTGAACTGGACAGGCTTAACCGCTCCTACGAGCAGTACTTC.

The chain joins TRBV29-1 to TRBJ2-7; D not resolved. Trimming shortened V by 0 bases and J by 7 bases, and 19 bases separated the two germline ends. Looked up from germline, CDR1 is SQVTM and CDR2 is ANQGSEA. This CDR3 has 15 amino acids. CDR3 sequence: CSVEDRAGPGHEQYF. In DNA form, the CDR3 reads TGCAGCGTTGAAGATCGGGCAGGCCCAGGTCATGAGCAGTACTTC.

The chain joins TRBV7-9 to TRBJ2-7; D is possibly TRBD1 (6 bases). Germline CDR1 reads SEHNR; CDR2 reads FQNEAQ (reference sequence). The CDR3 has 13 amino acids. The V gene lost 4 bases and the J gene lost 5 bases, with 12 bases spanning the gap. DNA of the CDR3: TGTGCCAGCAGCTCTTACAGGGATGACGAGCAGTACTTC. The encoded protein is CASSSYRDDEQYF.

The rearrangement joins TRBV4-1 to TRBJ2-5; 15 nucleotides match TRBD2. J gave up 1 base and V 4 bases, and 10 bases lay outside the gene matches. This CDR3 is 19 amino acids long. Germline lookup yields CDR1 MGHRA and CDR2 YSYEKL. CDR3 region: CASSPMDRGLAGGQETQYF. CDR3 coding DNA: TGCGCCAGCAGCCCAATGGACAGGGGACTAGCGGGGGGCCAAGAGACCCAGTACTTC.

This clonotype was picked up a small number of times. J is TRBJ2-2 and V is TRBV15; no clear D. Trimming cost V 0 bases and J 6 bases, with 5 bases left between them. The germline V gene has CDR1 LNHNV and CDR2 YYDKDF (reference sequence). The CDR3 runs 13 residues. The CDR3 sequence: CATSREGPGELFF. DNA of the CDR3: TGTGCCACCAGCAGAGAGGGTCCCGGGGAGCTGTTTTTT.

This chain uses TRBV4-1 with TRBJ1-1; perhaps TRBD1 as D (5 bases). The length of the CDR3 is 13 residues. V gave up 1 base and J gave up 8 bases, with 11 bases separating them. The germline CDR1 and CDR2 sequences are MGHRA and YSYEKL. The CDR3 here is CASSQVTVPEAFF. For the CDR3, the DNA is TGCGCCAGCAGCCAAGTGACAGTTCCGGAAGCTTTCTTT.

This chain links TRBV27 with TRBJ1-4; no firm D call. CDR1 is MNHEY and CDR2 is SMNVEV in the germline V gene (reference sequence). The CDR3 loop spans 14 amino acids. V lost 1 base, J lost 7 bases, and 10 bases lay in between. The CDR3 protein is CASSLWSFSEKLFF. DNA of the CDR3: TGTGCCAGCAGTTTATGGAGTTTTAGTGAAAAACTGTTTTTT.

This sequence joins TRBV11-2 and TRBJ2-7; 8 nucleotides agree with TRBD2. This CDR3 is 17 amino acids long. The germline V gene encodes CDR1 SGHAT and CDR2 FQNNGV. Losses at the gene ends were 1 base for V and 3 bases for J; bases not matched to a gene: 11. The CDR3 bases are TGTGCCAGCAGCTTAGCGTTTGGCGGGGGGACATTCTACGAGCAGTACTTC. It yields the protein CASSLAFGGGTFYEQYF.

The chain uses TRBV6-2 or TRBV6-3 and TRBJ1-6, with D possibly TRBD1 on 5 matching bases. The ends were cut back, 6 bases at V and 0 bases at J, with 9 bases in the middle. The length of the CDR3 is 15 residues. The V gene's germline CDR1 is MNHEY and CDR2 SVGEGT. CDR3 loop: CASSDRSSYNSPLHF. For the CDR3, the DNA is TGTGCCAGCAGCGACAGATCCTCCTATAATTCACCCCTCCACTTT.

The chain employs TRBV13 and TRBJ2-7; 8 bases match TRBD1. The V gene's germline CDR1 is PRHDT and CDR2 FYEKMQ (reference sequence). After removal of 6 bases from V and 3 bases from J, the junction contained 16 bases not matched to a gene. The CDR3 spans 17 residues. The CDR3 DNA follows: TGTGCCAGCAGGGATATTACAGGGGGACAGGACTACTACGAGCAGTACTTC. Protein: CASRDITGGQDYYEQYF.

This clonotype was found once. The chain recombines TRBV20-1 with TRBJ1-1; D not resolved. The CDR3 consists of 17 residues. CDR1 and CDR2 (germline): DFQATT, SNEGSKA (reference sequence). The ends were cut back, 5 bases at V and 0 bases at J, with 22 bases in the middle. CDR3: CSAPYSNRALMNTEAFF. DNA of the CDR3: TGCAGTGCTCCATATAGTAATCGGGCCCTCATGAACACTGAAGCTTTCTTT.

The chain links TRBV7-9 to TRBJ1-4, with a weak D call TRBD1 (6 bases). This CDR3 region has 15 residues. The germline V gene encodes CDR1 SEHNR and CDR2 FQNEAQ (reference sequence). V lost 5 bases, J lost 4 bases, and 14 bases lay in between. This CDR3 reads CASSRGGQGNEKLFF. The CDR3 DNA is TGTGCCAGCAGCCGCGGGGGGCAGGGTAATGAAAAACTGTTTTTT. The full variable domain, completed using reference TRBV7-9 and TRBJ1-4, is DTGVSQNPRHKITKRGQNVTFRCDPISEHNRLYWYRQTLGQGPEFLTYFQNEAQLEKSRLLSDRFSAERPKGSFSTLEIQRTEQGDSAMYLCASSRGGQGNEKLFFGSGTQLSVL.

The chain recombines TRBV28 with TRBJ2-2, with D possibly TRBD2 on 5 matching bases. This CDR3 is built from 15 residues. The germline V gene encodes CDR1 MDHEN and CDR2 SYDVKM. Between the trimmed V and J ends, which lost 10 bases and 3 bases, there was a span of 18 bases. CDR3 sequence reads: CATPREGQDTGELFF. The CDR3 DNA reads TGTGCCACCCCACGAGAGGGTCAGGACACCGGGGAGCTGTTTTTT.

This chain joins TRBV18 and TRBJ2-3; no clear D. The CDR3 has 20 residues. Germline values: CDR1 KGHSH, CDR2 LQKENI. V lost 0 bases, J lost 1 base, and 23 bases lay in between. CDR3 amino acids: CASSPPGATGPFDGTDTQYF. The CDR3 DNA follows: TGTGCCAGCTCACCACCGGGTGCAACGGGTCCGTTTGATGGCACAGATACGCAGTATTTT. Filled out from reference TRBV18 and TRBJ2-3, the complete variable domain reads NAGVMQNPRHLVRRRGQEARLRCSPMKGHSHVYWYRQLPEEGLKFMVYLQKENIIDESGMPKERFSAEFPKEGPSILRIQQVVRGDSAAYFCASSPPGATGPFDGTDTQYFGPGTRLTVL.

CDR3 coding DNA: TGTGCCAGCAGTTTATCGGAGCTATACGGCTACACCTTC. Translating gives CASSLSELYGYTF. The chain is built from TRBV28 and TRBJ1-2; D call uncertain. V lost 1 base, J lost 8 bases, and 11 bases lay in between. The CDR3 runs 13 residues. Looked up from germline, CDR1 is MDHEN and CDR2 is SYDVKM.

The gene calls are TRBV27 and TRBJ2-7; 8 bases line up with TRBD1. Germline values: CDR1 MNHEY, CDR2 SMNVEV (reference sequence). Losses at the gene ends were 3 bases for V and 3 bases for J; bases not matched to a gene: 4. The CDR3 runs 14 residues. In DNA form, the CDR3 reads TGTGCCAGCAGTTTCACAGGGGGGAACTACGAGCAGTACTTC. It translates to CASSFTGGNYEQYF.

The rearrangement links TRBV12-3 or TRBV12-4 to TRBJ1-1, with 8 nucleotides matching TRBD1. The CDR3 is 18 residues long. V gave up 5 bases and J gave up 6 bases; unmatched junction bases: 20. This CDR3 reads CASSQLPKLTGVWAEAFF. The CDR3 DNA sequence: TGTGCCAGCAGTCAACTACCGAAGTTGACAGGGGTGTGGGCTGAAGCTTTCTTT.

The chain carries TRBV27 and TRBJ2-2, with D possibly called TRBD1 or TRBD2 (6 bases each). Trimming pared 5 bases from V and 0 bases from J, leaving 19 bases between. In germline, CDR1 is MNHEY, CDR2 SMNVEV (reference sequence). The CDR3 has 18 amino acids. CDR3 DNA: TGTGCCAGCAGTCCCATACCAGTCGGGGGCGCGAACACCGGGGAGCTGTTTTTT. Its protein is CASSPIPVGGANTGELFF.

The chain is built from TRBV5-6 and TRBJ2-1, with 8 bases fitting TRBD2. The germline CDR1 and CDR2 sequences are SGHDT and YYEEEE. V lost 7 bases and J lost 4; bases outside the gene matches: 13. The CDR3 spans 16 residues. CDR3 amino acids: CASGRIGGGRYNEQFF. For the CDR3, the DNA is TGTGCCAGCGGAAGGATCGGCGGGGGGAGATACAATGAGCAGTTCTTC.

The CDR3 nucleotides read TGTGCCAGTAGTAGTGGAGGGGACTCCTACGAGCAGTACTTC. Translating gives CASSSGGDSYEQYF. V is TRBV19 and J is TRBJ2-7; a possible D gene is TRBD2 (6 bases). This CDR3 contains 14 residues. Trimming pared 4 bases from V and 0 bases from J, leaving 10 bases between. CDR1 LNHDA and CDR2 SQIVND come from the germline V gene (reference sequence).

J is TRBJ1-1 and V is TRBV7-9; D gene unclear. This CDR3 has 15 residues. The germline gives CDR1 SEHNR, CDR2 FQNEAQ (reference sequence). Trimming cost V 2 bases and J 2 bases, with 12 bases left between them. The CDR3 reads CASSLSRSANTEAFF. In DNA, the CDR3 is TGTGCCAGCAGCTTAAGTCGGTCGGCTAACACTGAAGCTTTCTTT.

The rearrangement joins TRBV12-3 or TRBV12-4 to TRBJ1-5; 7 bases are a match to TRBD1. The CDR3 consists of 15 residues. With V trimmed by 6 bases and J by 7 bases, 12 bases remained unmatched. The CDR3 region is CASSSGQASWQPQHF. The CDR3 bases are TGTGCCAGCAGCTCAGGACAGGCTTCTTGGCAGCCCCAGCATTTT.

V and J are TRBV14 and TRBJ2-7; perhaps D is TRBD1 or TRBD2 (5 bases each). Germline V gene data show CDR1 as SGHDN and CDR2 as FVKESK. The CDR3 has 13 residues. Trimming took off 0 bases at V and 12 bases at J, with 15 bases between the two ends. The CDR3 DNA reads as TGTGCCAGCAGCCAAGATGGGGGAGAACGAGCGTACTTC. Translated, it gives CASSQDGGERAYF.

CDR3 coding DNA: TGTGCCAGCCGCTCCGCAGGGGGCCTGAACACTGAAGCTTTCTTT. Translating it yields CASRSAGGLNTEAFF. The chain combines TRBV28 with TRBJ1-1; 8 nucleotides align to TRBD1. This CDR3 is built from 15 residues. The germline V gene has CDR1 MDHEN and CDR2 SYDVKM. V shed 8 bases and J 0 bases; nucleotides not matched to a gene: 8.

V usage is TRBV4-3 and J usage is TRBJ2-2; D possibly corresponds to TRBD2 (5 bases). The CDR3 extends over 19 amino acids. Trimming took off 0 bases at V and 6 bases at J, with 23 bases between the two ends. Germline CDR1 and CDR2: LGHNA and YSLEER. The CDR3 protein is CASSQDFERSTGRAGELFF. The CDR3 bases are TGCGCCAGCAGCCAAGATTTTGAGCGCTCGACCGGGCGGGCCGGGGAGCTGTTTTTT.

This chain links TRBV21-1 with TRBJ2-7. TRBV21-1 has pseudogene status. The CDR3 loop spans 14 amino acids. This CDR3 is CASSKAGPHYEQYF. The DNA of the CDR3 is TGTGCCAGCAGCAAAGCGGGACCTCACTACGAGCAGTACTTC.